The 9 T cell receptor beta chains given below trace back to one sample, sequenced in a study of blood T cell repertoires in COVID-19. Method: immunoSEQ multiplex PCR; TCRdb's copy keeps in-frame clones and lacks some. The repertoire includes over 25,000 clones, about 91% of them detected once, and about a sixth sits in the top ten. Sequencing used peripheral blood. The receptors were sampled from a human donor with active COVID-19. The donor label of this sample is uncertain.

This chain uses TRBV3-1 (or the pseudogene TRBV3-2) with TRBJ2-5, with D possibly matching TRBD2 (5 bases). The germline gives CDR1 LGHDT, CDR2 YNNKEL (reference sequence). The CDR3 length is 15 residues. Deletions cut 0 bases from V and 1 base from J, with 9 bases between. CDR3 in DNA: TGTGCCAGCAGCCAAGACGGAGGAACCCAAGAGACCCAGTACTTC. Its protein is CASSQDGGTQETQYF.

This rearrangement joins TRBV6-2 or TRBV6-3 to TRBJ2-2, with 8 bases identical to TRBD1. The ends lost 2 bases at V and 4 bases at J; junction bases unmatched: 3. The CDR3 runs 15 residues. From germline, CDR1 is MNHEY and CDR2 SVGEGT. As DNA, the CDR3 is TGTGCCAGCAGTTACGTACAGGGGGGCACCGGGGAGCTGTTTTTT. Protein sequence: CASSYVQGGTGELFF.

The V call is TRBV2, the J call TRBJ2-4, with 8 nucleotides matching TRBD1. This CDR3 is built from 16 residues. The trim removed 1 base at V and 6 bases at J, leaving 8 bases unmatched. The germline gives CDR1 SNHLY, CDR2 FYNNEI. CDR3 nucleotide sequence: TGTGCCAGCAGTGAAGTCCCAGACAGGGGCGGAAACATTCAGTACTTC. It codes for CASSEVPDRGGNIQYF.

V and J are TRBV7-3 and TRBJ1-3; D not certain. V gave up 8 bases and J gave up 2 bases, with 10 bases separating them. The CDR3 spans 13 residues. Germline-derived CDR1 and CDR2 are SGHTA and FQGTGA. The DNA of the CDR3 is TGTGCCAGCCTCCCCGCGGCTGGAAACACCATATATTTT. This codes for CASLPAAGNTIYF.

The chain couples TRBV29-1 to TRBJ2-7; 7 positions match TRBD1. This CDR3 spans 13 amino acids. J was trimmed by 3 bases and V by 6 bases; bases with no gene match: 8. Germline-derived CDR1 and CDR2 are SQVTM and ANQGSEA. The CDR3 DNA reads as TGCAGCGTATCCGGACAGGCGCTCTACGAGCAGTACTTC. Translated, it gives CSVSGQALYEQYF.

CDR3 in DNA: TGTGCCAGCAGTTACTCGAGGTCTTCCCACGCTGAGCAGTTCTTC. This encodes CASSYSRSSHAEQFF. The J gene is TRBJ2-1, the V gene TRBV6-5; D remains unclear. Deletions cut 0 bases from V and 9 bases from J, with 15 bases between. Per germline, CDR1 MNHEY and CDR2 SVGAGI. This CDR3 has 15 residues.

The rearrangement joins TRBV25-1 to TRBJ2-1; TRBD1 is a possible D gene (5 bases). CDR1 MGHDK and CDR2 SYGVNS come from the germline V gene. The CDR3 runs 13 residues. V was shortened by 5 bases and J by 8 bases, with 13 bases between the two germline ends. The CDR3, as DNA: TGTGCCAGCAGTAGGCAGGGTAGGTATGAGCAGTTCTTC. Encoded protein: CASSRQGRYEQFF.

V is TRBV7-5 and J is TRBJ1-5; the table names TRBD1, a call not compared with the DNA. TRBV7-5 is given as a pseudogene. This CDR3 has 17 residues. The CDR3 DNA is TGTGCCAGAAGCTTAAGTAACAGGGGGCTTGTCAATCAGCCCCAGCATTTT. Protein: CARSLSNRGLVNQPQHF.

The chain combines TRBV6-2 or TRBV6-3 with TRBJ2-3, with 7 bases lining up with TRBD1. V was clipped by 4 bases and J by 7 bases; unmatched bases: 8. The CDR3 is 14 amino acids. CDR1 MNHEY and CDR2 SVGEGT come from the germline V gene. The chain's CDR3 is CASSSPGQTNTQYF. DNA for the CDR3: TGTGCCAGCAGTTCACCGGGACAGACGAATACGCAGTATTTT.